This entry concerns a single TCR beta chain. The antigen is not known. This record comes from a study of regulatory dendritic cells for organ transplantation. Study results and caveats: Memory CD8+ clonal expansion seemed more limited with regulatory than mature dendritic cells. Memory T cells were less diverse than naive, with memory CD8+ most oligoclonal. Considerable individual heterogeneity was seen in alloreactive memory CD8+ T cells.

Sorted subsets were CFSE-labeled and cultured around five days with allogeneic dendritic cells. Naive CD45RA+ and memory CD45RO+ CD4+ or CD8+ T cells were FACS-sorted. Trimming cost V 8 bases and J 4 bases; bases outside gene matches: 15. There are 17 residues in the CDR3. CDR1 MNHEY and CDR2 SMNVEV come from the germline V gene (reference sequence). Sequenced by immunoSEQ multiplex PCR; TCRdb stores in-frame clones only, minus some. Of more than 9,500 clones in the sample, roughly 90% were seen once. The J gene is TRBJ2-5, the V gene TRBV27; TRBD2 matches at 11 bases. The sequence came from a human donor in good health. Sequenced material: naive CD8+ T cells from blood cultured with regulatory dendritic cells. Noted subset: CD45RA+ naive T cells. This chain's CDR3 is CASRSTSGNRLGETQYF. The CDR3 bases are TGTGCCAGCCGTTCGACTAGCGGGAATCGTCTGGGAGAGACCCAGTACTTC.